This is a list of T cell receptor beta chains from one sample in a study of T cell responses to AZD1222 COVID-19 vaccine. Here immunoSEQ multiplex PCR was the method, and the copy in TCRdb shows in-frame clones only, minus some. The repertoire holds nearly 110,000 clones, around 90% seen once, with around 4.4% in the top ten. The input for sequencing was peripheral blood, taken on day 0 of AZD1222 vaccination. The receptors were sampled from an adult in good health. The CDR3 runs from the conserved cysteine through the conserved F or W. A D gene is named only where the DNA matches it firmly. Clone size is stated in some rows and not others, as once, few, many or a class when expanded.

clone size	CDR3 length	D gene	V gene	J gene	CDR3 DNA	CDR3 protein
NA	16	NA	TRBV2	TRBJ1-1	TGTGCCAGCAGTGAAAGGGGGGTTCCCTTGAACACTGAAGCTTTCTTT	CASSERGVPLNTEAFF
NA	15	TRBD1	TRBV4-1	TRBJ1-6	TGCGCCAGCAGAGATCGGGCAGGGGGTAGGCCACCCCTCCACTTT	CASRDRAGGRPPLHF
NA	13	NA	TRBV12-3/TRBV12-4	TRBJ1-5	TGTGCCAGCAGTACGGGACCCAATCAGCCCCAGCATTTT	CASSTGPNQPQHF
NA	13	TRBD1	TRBV5-8	TRBJ1-3	TGTGCCAGCAGCGGTGGACAGGGGTCCTCCATATATTTT	CASSGGQGSSIYF
NA	17	NA	TRBV5-6	TRBJ2-6	TGTGCCAGCAGCTTGGGCCCAAATAGTCGGTGGGCCAACGTCCTGACTTTC	CASSLGPNSRWANVLTF
once	14	NA	TRBV4-3	TRBJ1-4	TGCGCCAGCAGCCCCGCGGGGATCGGTGAAAAACTGTTTTTT	CASSPAGIGEKLFF
NA	13	NA	TRBV13	TRBJ1-4	TGTGCCAGCAGCTTAGGTGGAGAGGAAAAACTGTTTTTT	CASSLGGEEKLFF
NA	15	TRBD2	TRBV15	TRBJ2-1	TGTGCCACCAGCACCGAGCGGGGGGCCACTAGGGAGCAGTTCTTC	CATSTERGATREQFF
NA	13	NA	TRBV30	TRBJ1-4	TGTGCCTGGAGTGCCAGCGGACTAGAGGGACTGTTTTTT	CAWSASGLEGLFF
NA	16	NA	TRBV6-2/TRBV6-3	TRBJ2-3	TGTGCCAGCAGTCACCCAAGACTCGCCCGCAGAGATACGCAGTATTTT	CASSHPRLARRDTQYF
NA	18	TRBD1	TRBV5-4	TRBJ1-6	TGTGCCAGCAGCGTGGGACAGGGGAGGCTCTCCTATAATTCACCCCTCCACTTT	CASSVGQGRLSYNSPLHF
NA	18	TRBD2	TRBV7-8	TRBJ2-3	TGTGCCAGCAGCCCGGGACTAGCGGGAGGGCCTGGCACAGATACGCAGTATTTT	CASSPGLAGGPGTDTQYF
NA	14	NA	TRBV5-4	TRBJ1-1	TGTGCCAGCAGCACCAGGGTGGCGAACACTGAAGCTTTCTTT	CASSTRVANTEAFF
NA	15	NA	TRBV29-1	TRBJ2-6	TGCAGTATCCTATGGGGGGGGGCAGGGGCCAACGTCCTGACTTTC	CSILWGGAGANVLTF
NA	12	NA	TRBV3-1/TRBV3-2	TRBJ1-2	TGTGCCAGCAGCCCAGGGGCCTATGGCTACACCTTC	CASSPGAYGYTF
NA	13	NA	TRBV7-3	TRBJ1-1	TGTGCCAGCAGGACCACCAGCCGATCTGAAGCTTTCTTT	CASRTTSRSEAFF
few	17	NA	TRBV21-1	TRBJ2-4	TGTGCCAGCAGCAAATCTAAGGGTCGTATAACCAAAAACATTCAGTACTTC	CASSKSKGRITKNIQYF
NA	12	NA	TRBV3-1/TRBV3-2	TRBJ2-7	TGTGCCAGCAGGATAGGTAAATACGAGCAGTACTTC	CASRIGKYEQYF
NA	15	NA	TRBV9	TRBJ2-2	TGTGCCAGCAGCGTAGTCGACACGAACACCGGGGAGCTGTTTTTT	CASSVVDTNTGELFF
NA	15	NA	TRBV6-5	TRBJ2-3	TGTGCCAGCAGCCTCTTCAGGGACCACCAGGATACGCAGTATTTT	CASSLFRDHQDTQYF
NA	13	NA	TRBV6-1	TRBJ1-1	TGTGCCAGCAGTGATGTCTTGAACACTGAAGCTTTCTTT	CASSDVLNTEAFF
NA	15	NA	TRBV2	TRBJ2-2	TGTGCCAGCAGGGCTCCAATGACCTATACCGGGGAGCTGTTTTTT	CASRAPMTYTGELFF
NA	14	TRBD1	TRBV6-6	TRBJ1-1	TGTGCCAGCAGTTCTACTACAGGGGACACTGAAGCTTTCTTT	CASSSTTGDTEAFF
NA	12	NA	TRBV3-1/TRBV3-2	TRBJ2-7	TGTGCCAGCAGCCCCTTCCAGCGCGAGCAGTACTTC	CASSPFQREQYF
NA	15	TRBD1	TRBV3-1/TRBV3-2	TRBJ1-2	TGTGCCAGCAGCCAAGACAGGGGGCCTTCCTATGGCTACACCTTC	CASSQDRGPSYGYTF
NA	17	NA	TRBV19	TRBJ1-5	TGTGCCAGTAGTATAGATGTGCCCAGGGGCTCCTGGTATCCCCAGCATTTT	CASSIDVPRGSWYPQHF
NA	14	TRBD1	TRBV28	TRBJ1-1	TGTGCCAGCAGTGACAGGGGCAGGAACACTGAAGCTTTCTTT	CASSDRGRNTEAFF
NA	15	NA	TRBV7-9	TRBJ2-2	TGTGCCAGCAGTCGAACAGACGAGAACACCGGGGAGCTGTTTTTT	CASSRTDENTGELFF
NA	15	NA	TRBV7-3	TRBJ2-5	TGTGCCAGCAGTCCACGGGGGGCCGGTATTGAGACCCAGTACTTC	CASSPRGAGIETQYF
NA	13	NA	TRBV27	TRBJ2-5	TGTGCCAGCAGCCGGGTCGTGCAAGAGACCCAGTACTTC	CASSRVVQETQYF
NA	11	NA	TRBV6-5	TRBJ1-1	TGTGCCTGTCACTTGAACACTGAAGCTTTCTTT	CACHLNTEAFF
NA	15	TRBD1	TRBV11-2	TRBJ1-6	TGTGCCAGCAGCTACGGGACAGCCTATAATTCACCCCTCCACTTT	CASSYGTAYNSPLHF
NA	14	NA	TRBV29-1	TRBJ2-2	TGCAGCGTTGAGGCAGGGGCGAACACCGGGGAGCTGTTTTTT	CSVEAGANTGELFF
NA	16	TRBD1	TRBV24-1	TRBJ2-7	TGTGCCACCAGTGATTCTGCAGGGGGCCCCTCCTACGAGCAGTACTTC	CATSDSAGGPSYEQYF
NA	13	NA	TRBV6-1	TRBJ2-3	TGTGCCAGCAGCGAAGTAAACAGGAATACGCAGTATTTT	CASSEVNRNTQYF
once	14	NA	TRBV5-6	TRBJ1-6	TGTGCCAGCAGCTGGAGCGCCGGGACAATCCCCCTCCACTTT	CASSWSAGTIPLHF
NA	14	TRBD2	TRBV10-3	TRBJ2-1	TGTGCCATCAAAAACACTAGCGGAAACAATGAGCAGTTCTTC	CAIKNTSGNNEQFF